A single T cell receptor beta chain is shown here with its context. Its antigen remains unidentified. Per-base quality was not reported, and no clone a single base away is much larger than it. TCRbeta CDR3 regions were amplified from genomic DNA using the immunoSEQ Assay, a bias-controlled multiplex PCR. The source study handled its data this way. Nucleated cell counts per sample were estimated from amplification of reference gene primers within the assay. To quantify the absolute abundance of each unique TCRbeta CDR3 rearrangement, sequence reads were collapsed and filtered. For each sample, productive Simpson clonality was calculated as the square root of Simpson's diversity index across productive rearrangements. Entries here come from immuneACCESS through TCRdb and include only in-frame sequences with V and J called. Some clones fail to appear in such tables; in the studies checked, an unresolved V gene covers under half of the shortfall, and the cause of the remainder is unknown. The V and J calls and clone size come from that table; D and trimming were worked out from the DNA. This sample comprises over 130,000 clones, 84% of them detected only once. The ten largest account for approximately 9% of the sample.

The data belong to a study of blood T cell repertoires in COVID-19 (dated by TCRdb to 2020 to 2021). For the study in its entirety: Samples from collaborators originated in the United States, Italy and Spain and spanned both the acute and convalescent phases of COVID-19. The material from the prospective study consisted of cDNA or gDNA derived from T cells, B-cell-depleted T cells, or PBMCs. The samples were drawn from two sources: the first 160 participants of the ongoing ImmuneRACE study, and 1,200 or so subjects contributed by 6 global collaborators. The sample metadata nearly always contained a de-identified subject ID, COVID-19 status, age in years and sex. Where available, HLA class I and class II types were taken from metadata supplied by the sample provider and were not determined by assay-based typing. Deeply sampled blood TCRbeta repertoires from subjects exposed to, actively infected with, or recovered from COVID-19 were included in the dataset. The repertoires were released in a freely available public database intended as a resource for research on the immune response to SARS-CoV-2.

One collaborating source in Seattle enrolled patients during active infection and followed them longitudinally through the course of disease. Collaborating institutions collected whole blood in K2EDTA tubes following their own protocols. For TCRbeta analysis, collaborators shipped samples in one of three forms: frozen whole blood, isolated PBMCs, or DNA extracted from either of those sample types. Trimming leaves V shorter by 6 bases and J shorter by 0 bases, with the junction holding 8 bases beyond the gene matches. For CDR1 and CDR2, the germline V gene (reference sequence) lists MNHEY and SMNVEV. Including the terminal cysteine and phenylalanine, the CDR3 comprises 15 residues. Only the CDR3 part of the read is kept: 45 bases, read in frame from the first base. Overall study results and their limits: Clinical and demographic metadata were provided uncurated, with the amount varying by source and participant.

The chain employs TRBV27 and TRBJ2-7; 7 bases in between match TRBD2. The specimen was peripheral blood. This TCR came from a man younger than 45 with COVID-19, enrolled during active disease. The CDR3: CASSSGPSGSYEQYF. The nucleotide sequence reads TGTGCCAGCAGCTCCGGGCCTAGCGGCTCCTACGAGCAGTACTTC.